The 29 T cell receptor beta chains in this list originate from one sample, sequenced in a study of blood T cell repertoires in COVID-19. Libraries were prepared by immunoSEQ multiplex PCR; TCRdb keeps only in-frame clonotypes and omits some of them. The sample shows hundreds of thousands of clones, 80% to 90% of them seen only once. The source material was peripheral blood. The origin of the receptors is a man in his forties with acute or convalescent COVID-19.

The CDR3 bases are TGCGCCAGCAGCCAACTAACAATTACAGGGCTCGCAAGCAACATTCAGTACTTC. Encoded protein: CASSQLTITGLASNIQYF. The chain employs TRBV4-1 and TRBJ2-4, with D tentatively TRBD1 (6 bases). This CDR3 region has 18 residues. Germline CDR1 and CDR2: MGHRA and YSYEKL. V was trimmed by 2 bases and J by 7 bases, leaving 24 bases between them.

The rearrangement links TRBV28 to TRBJ2-1, with 10 bases aligning to TRBD2. Germline V lookup: CDR1 MDHEN, CDR2 SYDVKM. The CDR3 totals 20 residues. Trimming cost V 3 bases and J 8 bases; bases outside gene matches: 22. The CDR3 loop reads CASSFVFNELLAGFADEQFF. The CDR3 nucleotides read TGTGCCAGCAGTTTTGTTTTCAACGAGCTACTAGCGGGGTTCGCGGATGAGCAGTTCTTC. Using reference TRBV28 and TRBJ2-1 for the parts outside the CDR3, the full variable domain is DVKVTQSSRYLVKRTGEKVFLECVQDMDHENMFWYRQDPGLGLRLIYFSYDVKMKEKGDIPEGYSVSREKKERFSLILESASTNQTSMYLCASSFVFNELLAGFADEQFFGPGTRLTVL.

Notes on this clone: At the DNA level, this CDR3 is encoded by other sequences in the same sample as well. V usage is TRBV3-1 (or the pseudogene TRBV3-2) and J usage is TRBJ2-2; the match to TRBD1 covers 8 bases. Losses at the gene ends were 3 bases for V and 0 bases for J; bases not matched to a gene: 0. This CDR3 is 15 amino acids long. Germline CDR1 is LGHDT and CDR2 is YNNKEL (reference sequence). The CDR3 DNA reads TGTGCCAGCAGCCAGGGACAGGCGAACACCGGGGAGCTGTTTTTT. Encoded protein: CASSQGQANTGELFF.

A single count supports this clone. The genes are TRBV12-3 or TRBV12-4 and TRBJ2-7; D is uncertain. Deletions cut 1 base from V and 4 bases from J, with 8 bases between. There are 13 residues in the CDR3. Here the CDR3 reads CASSLGARYEQYF. As DNA, the CDR3 is TGTGCCAGCAGTTTAGGTGCCAGATACGAGCAGTACTTC.

This chain joins TRBV9 and TRBJ2-2; 7 nucleotides align to TRBD1. The ends lost 3 bases at V and 5 bases at J; junction bases unmatched: 10. The CDR3 covers 16 residues. The germline V gene encodes CDR1 SGDLS and CDR2 YYNGEE. In nucleotides, the CDR3 is TGTGCCAGCAGCGCCCTACAGGGGATGAGGACCGGGGAGCTGTTTTTT. It codes for CASSALQGMRTGELFF.

This chain joins TRBV7-3 and TRBJ1-6; possible D gene TRBD1, 5 bases. From germline, CDR1 is SGHTA and CDR2 FQGTGA. This CDR3 has 16 amino acids. V lost 0 bases and J 7 bases, leaving 13 bases between the germline ends. This CDR3 reads CASSLTSQGVNSPLHF. In nucleotides, the CDR3 is TGTGCCAGCAGCTTAACTTCCCAGGGCGTAAATTCACCCCTCCACTTT.

The chain employs TRBV24-1 and TRBJ1-1; possibly TRBD1 for D (6 bases). V dropped 4 bases and J dropped 5 bases, with 16 bases sitting between them. Germline CDR1 reads KGHDR; CDR2 reads SFDVKD. The CDR3 loop spans 15 amino acids. In nucleotides, the CDR3 is TGTGCCACCAGTGAAACAGGGTCCTTAAGGACTGAAGCTTTCTTT. It codes for CATSETGSLRTEAFF.

Written as DNA, the CDR3 is TGCAGCGTGGTACTAGCGGGGTCCTACAATGAGCAGTTCTTC. Translation: CSVVLAGSYNEQFF. This chain uses TRBV29-1 with TRBJ2-1, with 10 nucleotides matching TRBD2. Trimming took 6 bases from V and 1 from J; bases not matched to a gene: 3. This CDR3 is 14 amino acids long. CDR1 and CDR2 from the germline V gene are SQVTM and ANQGSEA.

This chain connects TRBV4-2 to TRBJ2-5; the D gene is possibly TRBD2 (5 bases). Germline lookup yields CDR1 LGHNA and CDR2 YNFKEQ. The CDR3 extends over 12 amino acids. V lost 4 bases and J 5 bases, leaving 8 bases between the germline ends. The CDR3 bases are TGTGCCAGCAGCCCCGGCGGGGAGACCCAGTACTTC. It specifies CASSPGGETQYF.

This clone was seen once. The chain combines TRBV24-1 with TRBJ2-2, with 10 bases fitting TRBD1. The CDR3 is 16 amino acids. Germline CDR1 and CDR2: KGHDR and SFDVKD. V gave up 4 bases and J gave up 5 bases; unmatched junction bases: 6. The CDR3 loop reads CATSDSGTGETGELFF. CDR3 nucleotide sequence: TGTGCCACCAGTGACTCCGGGACAGGGGAAACCGGGGAGCTGTTTTTT.

V and J are TRBV7-2 and TRBJ2-5; perhaps TRBD2 as D (7 bases). CDR3 length: 15 amino acids. V lost 2 bases to trimming and J lost 4 bases, with 14 bases between them. CDR1 SGHTA and CDR2 FQGNSA come from the germline V gene. The CDR3 nucleotides are TGTGCCAGCAGCTTACTACCCGGGGGGCCAGAGACCCAGTACTTC. Translated: CASSLLPGGPETQYF.

The J gene is TRBJ2-6, the V gene TRBV27, with D hard to call. Looked up from germline, CDR1 is MNHEY and CDR2 is SMNVEV (reference sequence). The CDR3 loop spans 16 amino acids. Trimming stripped 5 bases from V and 0 bases from J, with 11 bases between. Here the CDR3 DNA reads TGTGCCAGCAGTAAGTTACGGAGCTCTGGGGCCAACGTCCTGACTTTC. Its protein is CASSKLRSSGANVLTF.

The CDR3 region is CASSRLLGDRGTQPQHF. CDR3 nucleotide sequence: TGTGCCAGCAGCCGACTCTTGGGGGACAGGGGGACTCAGCCCCAGCATTTT. J is TRBJ1-5 and V is TRBV4-2, with TRBD1 matching 11 bases. Germline V gene sequence: CDR1 LGHNA, CDR2 YNFKEQ. CDR3 length: 17 residues. V lost 4 bases, J lost 6 bases, and 11 bases stayed unmatched.

J is TRBJ2-1 and V is TRBV27, with 9 bases fitting TRBD2. This CDR3 is 14 amino acids long. Germline lookup yields CDR1 MNHEY and CDR2 SMNVEV (reference sequence). With V trimmed by 7 bases and J by 8 bases, 9 bases remained unmatched. DNA for the CDR3: TGTGCCAGCATGCGCGGGAGGGGGATGCATGAGCAGTTCTTC. Its protein is CASMRGRGMHEQFF.

This sequence joins TRBV3-1 (or the pseudogene TRBV3-2) and TRBJ2-5, with 9 bases lining up with TRBD2. The CDR3 has 15 amino acids. V shed 0 bases, J shed 3 bases, and the junction held 2 bases outside the gene matches. CDR1 and CDR2 (germline): LGHDT, YNNKEL (reference sequence). The CDR3 region has the DNA TGTGCCAGCAGCCAAGAAGCGGGGGGCAAAGAGACCCAGTACTTC. Protein: CASSQEAGGKETQYF.

The V and J genes are TRBV28 and TRBJ2-7; 9 bases fit TRBD2. The CDR3 loop spans 14 amino acids. Losses at the gene ends were 7 bases for V and 7 bases for J; bases not matched to a gene: 11. CDR1 and CDR2 from the germline V gene are MDHEN and SYDVKM. In DNA form, the CDR3 reads TGTGCCAGCAACTTAGTAGCGGGAGCCAGAGAGCAGTACTTC. It encodes CASNLVAGAREQYF. The full variable domain, completed using reference TRBV28 and TRBJ2-7, is DVKVTQSSRYLVKRTGEKVFLECVQDMDHENMFWYRQDPGLGLRLIYFSYDVKMKEKGDIPEGYSVSREKKERFSLILESASTNQTSMYLCASNLVAGAREQYFGPGTRLTVT.

The J gene is TRBJ1-1, the V gene TRBV5-1; possibly TRBD1 for D (5 bases). Germline V lookup: CDR1 SGHRS, CDR2 YFSETQ. V shed 5 bases and J shed 3 bases, with 11 bases lying between them. The CDR3 sequence is 13 residues long. CDR3 nucleotide sequence: TGCGCCAGCAGGCCCAGGGCGGACACTGAAGCTTTCTTT. Protein product: CASRPRADTEAFF.

V is TRBV27 and J is TRBJ1-6; D is unresolved. This CDR3 has 13 amino acids. Germline loops: CDR1 MNHEY, CDR2 SMNVEV (reference sequence). The ends were cut back, 3 bases at V and 10 bases at J, with 10 bases in the middle. The CDR3 nucleotides read TGTGCCAGCAGTTTTCTGGGCGAATCACCCCTCCACTTT. This translates into CASSFLGESPLHF.

The CDR3 nucleotides read TGTGCCAGCAGCGGCGGGCTGGAAGGGAACTCACCCCTCCACTTT. Its translation: CASSGGLEGNSPLHF. The genes are TRBV9 and TRBJ1-6, with D hard to call. This CDR3 is 15 amino acids long. Germline CDR1 reads SGDLS; CDR2 reads YYNGEE. With 3 bases removed from V and 10 bases from J, the gap between germline ends came to 17 bases.

V and J are TRBV6-2 or TRBV6-3 and TRBJ1-1; TRBD1 aligns across 10 bases. V trimming: 7 bases; J trimming: 3 bases; junction bases outside the gene matches: 5. The CDR3 spans 14 residues. Per the germline V gene, CDR1 is MNHEY and CDR2 is SVGEGT. CDR3 sequence reads: CASNPTGGYTEAFF. In nucleotides, the CDR3 is TGTGCCAGCAACCCGACAGGGGGCTACACTGAAGCTTTCTTT.

This clone has a single count. This chain links TRBV27 with TRBJ1-1, with a possible D match to TRBD1 (5 bases). The V and J ends lost 4 bases and 6 bases respectively, with 12 bases between them. Germline V CDR1 and CDR2: MNHEY, SMNVEV (reference sequence). The CDR3 length is 13 residues. In DNA form, the CDR3 reads TGTGCCAGCAGTTACCAGGGTCTTCCTGAAGCTTTCTTT. It is translated as CASSYQGLPEAFF.

The rearrangement links TRBV7-9 to TRBJ1-4; 8 nucleotides align to TRBD1. Trimming removed 1 base from V and 5 bases from J; junction bases left unmatched: 3. The germline V gene has CDR1 SEHNR and CDR2 FQNEAQ (reference sequence). The CDR3 extends over 15 amino acids. CDR3 in DNA: TGTGCCAGCAGCTTAGGGACAGGGTTGAATGAAAAACTGTTTTTT. This sequence encodes CASSLGTGLNEKLFF.

This clone showed up just a few times. V and J are TRBV11-2 and TRBJ1-1; the D gene is possibly TRBD1 (5 bases). Per germline, CDR1 SGHAT and CDR2 FQNNGV. V was trimmed by 3 bases and J by 10 bases, leaving 12 bases between them. The CDR3 is 12 amino acids. CDR3: CASSFGHLRAFF. For the CDR3, the DNA is TGTGCCAGCAGCTTCGGACATCTGCGAGCTTTCTTT. The variable domain in full, completed from reference TRBV11-2 and TRBJ1-1, reads EAGVAQSPRYKIIEKRQSVAFWCNPISGHATLYWYQQILGQGPKLLIQFQNNGVVDDSQLPKDRFSAERLKGVDSTLKIQPAKLEDSAVYLCASSFGHLRAFFGQGTRLTVV.

V usage is TRBV7-6 and J usage is TRBJ2-7; D is unclear. From germline, CDR1 is SGHVS and CDR2 FNYEAQ. V was shortened by 1 base and J by 2 bases, with 9 bases between the two germline ends. This CDR3 has 14 residues. For the CDR3, the DNA is TGTGCCAGCAGCTTAGGAGACACTCCCTACGAGCAGTACTTC. Amino acids: CASSLGDTPYEQYF.

The rearrangement joins TRBV3-1 (or the pseudogene TRBV3-2) to TRBJ1-3, with unresolved D. Trimming left V 1 base short and J 0 bases short, with 10 bases between. Germline V gene sequence: CDR1 LGHDT, CDR2 YNNKEL (reference sequence). The CDR3 has 16 amino acids. As DNA, the CDR3 is TGTGCCAGCAGCCAAGGGCGGCCTCCCTCTGGAAACACCATATATTTT. The encoded protein is CASSQGRPPSGNTIYF.

This chain joins TRBV28 and TRBJ1-6; D call uncertain. Trimming removed 10 bases from V and 7 bases from J, with 8 bases in between. CDR3 length: 11 amino acids. Germline values: CDR1 MDHEN, CDR2 SYDVKM. In DNA, the CDR3 is TGTGCCACCAACGGGAATTCACCCCTCCACTTT. Residues: CATNGNSPLHF.

As to this clone: A junction boundary mismatches the germline segment, possibly from a read error. The V gene is TRBV7-8, the J gene TRBJ1-6; 7 nucleotides match TRBD1. The CDR3 is 13 amino acids. Per the germline V gene, CDR1 is SGHVS and CDR2 is FQNEAQ. The CDR3 region has the DNA TGTGCCAGCAGCTTAGTTGCAGGGGGACACAACTCCTTT. Protein product: CASSLVAGGHNSF.

The rearrangement joins TRBV15 to TRBJ2-7; TRBD1 is a possible D gene (6 bases). The CDR3 extends over 13 amino acids. Germline lookup yields CDR1 LNHNV and CDR2 YYDKDF (reference sequence). V was trimmed by 8 bases and J by 0 bases, leaving 11 bases between them. This CDR3 reads CATRRDNSYEQYF. The CDR3 DNA follows: TGTGCCACCCGTAGGGACAACTCCTACGAGCAGTACTTC. The complete variable domain, with remaining parts taken from reference TRBV15 and TRBJ2-7, reads DAMVIQNPRYQVTQFGKPVTLSCSQTLNHNVMYWYQQKSSQAPKLLFHYYDKDFNNEADTPDNFQSRRPNTSFCFLDIRSPGLGDTAMYLCATRRDNSYEQYFGPGTRLTVT.

The rearrangement joins TRBV7-8 to TRBJ2-2; 7 bases agree with TRBD1. V lost 6 bases to trimming and J lost 7 bases; unmatched junction nucleotides: 11. Germline lookup yields CDR1 SGHVS and CDR2 FQNEAQ. CDR3 length: 15 residues. CDR3 residues: CASRPYRGEIGELFF. The DNA of the CDR3 is TGTGCCAGCAGACCTTACAGGGGTGAGATCGGGGAGCTGTTTTTT.